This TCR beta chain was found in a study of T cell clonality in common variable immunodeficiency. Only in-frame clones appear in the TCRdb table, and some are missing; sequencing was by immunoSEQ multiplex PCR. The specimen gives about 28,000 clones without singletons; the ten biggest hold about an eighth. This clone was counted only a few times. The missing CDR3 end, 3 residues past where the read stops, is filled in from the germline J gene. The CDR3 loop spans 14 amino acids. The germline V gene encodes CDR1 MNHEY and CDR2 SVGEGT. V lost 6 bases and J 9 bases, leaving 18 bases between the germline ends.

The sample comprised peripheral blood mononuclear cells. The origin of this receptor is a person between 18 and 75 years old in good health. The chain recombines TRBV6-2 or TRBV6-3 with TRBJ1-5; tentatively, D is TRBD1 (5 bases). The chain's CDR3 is CASRPGNAVSPQHF. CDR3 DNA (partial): TGTGCCAGCAGGCCAGGGAATGCTGTGTCGCCC.